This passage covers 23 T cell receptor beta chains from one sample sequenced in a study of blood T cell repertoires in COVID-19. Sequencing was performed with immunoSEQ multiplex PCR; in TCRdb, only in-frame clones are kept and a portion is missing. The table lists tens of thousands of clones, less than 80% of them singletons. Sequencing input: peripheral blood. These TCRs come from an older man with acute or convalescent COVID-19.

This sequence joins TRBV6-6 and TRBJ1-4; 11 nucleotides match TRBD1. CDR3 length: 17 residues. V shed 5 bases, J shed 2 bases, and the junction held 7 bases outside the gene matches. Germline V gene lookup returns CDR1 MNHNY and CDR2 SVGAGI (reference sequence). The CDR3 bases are TGTGCCAGCAGTCGGACAGGGGGCATGAAGACTAATGAAAAACTGTTTTTT. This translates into CASSRTGGMKTNEKLFF.

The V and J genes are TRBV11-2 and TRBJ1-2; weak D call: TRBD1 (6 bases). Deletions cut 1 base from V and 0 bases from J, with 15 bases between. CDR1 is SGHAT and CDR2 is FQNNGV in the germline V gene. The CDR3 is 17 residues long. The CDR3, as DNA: TGTGCCAGCAGCTTAGGCAGGGGTCTCTCGGCTAACTATGGCTACACCTTC. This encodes CASSLGRGLSANYGYTF.

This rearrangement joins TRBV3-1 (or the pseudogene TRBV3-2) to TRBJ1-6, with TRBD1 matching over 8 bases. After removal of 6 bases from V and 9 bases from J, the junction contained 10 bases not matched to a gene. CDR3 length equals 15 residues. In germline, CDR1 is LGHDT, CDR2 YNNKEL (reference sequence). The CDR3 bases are TGTGCCAGCAGTCGATATCAGGGGGCGACTTCACCCCTCCACTTT. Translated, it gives CASSRYQGATSPLHF.

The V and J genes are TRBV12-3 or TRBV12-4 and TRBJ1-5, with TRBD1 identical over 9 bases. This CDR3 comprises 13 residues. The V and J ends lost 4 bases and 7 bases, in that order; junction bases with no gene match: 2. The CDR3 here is CASSSDRGQPQHF. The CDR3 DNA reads TGTGCCAGCAGTTCGGACAGGGGACAGCCCCAGCATTTT.

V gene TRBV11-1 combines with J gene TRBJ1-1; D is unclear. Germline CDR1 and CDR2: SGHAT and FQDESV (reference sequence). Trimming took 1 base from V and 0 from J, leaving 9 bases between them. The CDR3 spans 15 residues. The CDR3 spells CASSLGLGLNTEAFF. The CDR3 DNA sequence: TGTGCCAGCAGCTTAGGTCTCGGGTTGAACACTGAAGCTTTCTTT.

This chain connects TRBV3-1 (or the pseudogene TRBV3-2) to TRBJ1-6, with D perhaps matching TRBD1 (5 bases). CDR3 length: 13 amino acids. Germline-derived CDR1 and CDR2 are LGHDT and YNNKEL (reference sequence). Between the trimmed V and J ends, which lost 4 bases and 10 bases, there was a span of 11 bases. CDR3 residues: CASSPGRGSPLHF. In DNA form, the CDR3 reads TGTGCCAGCAGCCCCGGGCGGGGCTCACCCCTCCACTTT.

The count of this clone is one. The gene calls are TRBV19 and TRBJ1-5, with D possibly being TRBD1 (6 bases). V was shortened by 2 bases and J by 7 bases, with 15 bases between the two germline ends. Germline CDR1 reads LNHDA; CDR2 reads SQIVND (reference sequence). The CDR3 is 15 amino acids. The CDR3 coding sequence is TGTGCCAGTAGTATACCCCCAGGGGTTGGGCAGCCCCAGCATTTT. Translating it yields CASSIPPGVGQPQHF. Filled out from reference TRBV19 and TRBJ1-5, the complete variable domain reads DGGITQSPKYLFRKEGQNVTLSCEQNLNHDAMYWYRQDPGQGLRLIYYSQIVNDFQKGDIAEGYSVSREKKESFPLTVTSAQKNPTAFYLCASSIPPGVGQPQHFGDGTRLSIL.

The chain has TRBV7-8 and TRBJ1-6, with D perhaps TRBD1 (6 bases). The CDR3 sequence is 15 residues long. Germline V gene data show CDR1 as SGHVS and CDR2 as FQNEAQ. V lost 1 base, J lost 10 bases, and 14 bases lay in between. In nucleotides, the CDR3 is TGTGCCAGCAGCTTAGAACAAACAGGGTGGTCACCCCTCCACTTT. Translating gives CASSLEQTGWSPLHF.

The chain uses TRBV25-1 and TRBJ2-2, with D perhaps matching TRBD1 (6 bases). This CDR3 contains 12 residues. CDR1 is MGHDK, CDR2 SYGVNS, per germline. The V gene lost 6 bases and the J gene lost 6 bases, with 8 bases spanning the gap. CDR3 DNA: TGTGCCAGCAGGGGACAATCCGGGGAGCTGTTTTTT. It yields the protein CASRGQSGELFF.

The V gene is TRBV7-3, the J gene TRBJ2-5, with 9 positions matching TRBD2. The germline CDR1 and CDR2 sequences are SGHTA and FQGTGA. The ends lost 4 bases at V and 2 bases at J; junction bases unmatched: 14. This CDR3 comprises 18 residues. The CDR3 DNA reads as TGTGCCAGCAGCTCCCCTAGGGAAAAGACTAGCGGACAAGAGACCCAGTACTTC. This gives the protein CASSSPREKTSGQETQYF.

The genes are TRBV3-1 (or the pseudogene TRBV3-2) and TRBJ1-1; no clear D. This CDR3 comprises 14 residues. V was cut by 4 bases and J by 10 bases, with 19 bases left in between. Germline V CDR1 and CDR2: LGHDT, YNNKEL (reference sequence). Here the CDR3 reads CASSPISREKGAFF. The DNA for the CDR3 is TGTGCCAGCAGCCCGATTAGCCGGGAGAAGGGAGCTTTCTTT.

The CDR3 protein is CASSWGQVNTEAFF. Written as DNA, the CDR3 is TGTGCCAGCAGCTGGGGACAAGTGAACACTGAAGCTTTCTTT. The chain combines TRBV5-8 with TRBJ1-1; a weak D match, TRBD1 (6 bases). In germline, CDR1 is SGHTS, CDR2 YDEGEE. This CDR3 has 14 amino acids. V gave up 3 bases and J gave up 0 bases, with 9 bases separating them.

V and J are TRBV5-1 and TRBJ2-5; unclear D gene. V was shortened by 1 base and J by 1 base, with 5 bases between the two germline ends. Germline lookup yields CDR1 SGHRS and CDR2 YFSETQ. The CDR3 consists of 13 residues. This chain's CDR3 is CASSLSSQETQYF. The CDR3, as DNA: TGCGCCAGCAGCTTGTCTAGCCAAGAGACCCAGTACTTC.

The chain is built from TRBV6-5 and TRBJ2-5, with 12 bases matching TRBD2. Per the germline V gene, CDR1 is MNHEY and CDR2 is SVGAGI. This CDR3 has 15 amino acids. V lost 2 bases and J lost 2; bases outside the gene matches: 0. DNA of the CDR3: TGTGCCAGCAGTTACCTAGCGGGGGGGCAAGAGACCCAGTACTTC. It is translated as CASSYLAGGQETQYF.

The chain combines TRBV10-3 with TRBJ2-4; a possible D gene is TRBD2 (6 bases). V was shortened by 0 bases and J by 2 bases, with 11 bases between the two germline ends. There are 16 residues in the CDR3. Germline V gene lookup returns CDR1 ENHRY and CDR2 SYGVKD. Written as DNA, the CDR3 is TGTGCCATCAGTGAGTCGGAGGGAATCTCCAAAAACATTCAGTACTTC. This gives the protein CAISESEGISKNIQYF.

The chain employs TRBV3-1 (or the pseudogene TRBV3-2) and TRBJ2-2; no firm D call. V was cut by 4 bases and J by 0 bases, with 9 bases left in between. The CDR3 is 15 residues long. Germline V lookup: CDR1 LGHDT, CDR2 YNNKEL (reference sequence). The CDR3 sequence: CASSPPGTNTGELFF. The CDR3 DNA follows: TGTGCCAGCAGCCCACCAGGAACGAACACCGGGGAGCTGTTTTTT.

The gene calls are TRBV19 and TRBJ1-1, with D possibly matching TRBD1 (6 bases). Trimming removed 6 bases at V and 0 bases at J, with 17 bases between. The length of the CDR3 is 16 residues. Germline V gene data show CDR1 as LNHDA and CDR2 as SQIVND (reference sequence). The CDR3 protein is CASRGGIQYMNTEAFF. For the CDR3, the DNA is TGTGCCAGTAGAGGGGGAATACAGTACATGAACACTGAAGCTTTCTTT. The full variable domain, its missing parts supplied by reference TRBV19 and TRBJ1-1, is DGGITQSPKYLFRKEGQNVTLSCEQNLNHDAMYWYRQDPGQGLRLIYYSQIVNDFQKGDIAEGYSVSREKKESFPLTVTSAQKNPTAFYLCASRGGIQYMNTEAFFGQGTRLTVV.

CDR3 amino acids: CASCVRAGSTDTQYF. Here the CDR3 DNA reads TGTGCCAGCTGCGTCCGTGCGGGGTCCACAGATACGCAGTATTTT. The rearrangement links TRBV6-5 to TRBJ2-3; D is perhaps TRBD2 (6 bases). V gave up 8 bases and J gave up 2 bases, with 17 bases separating them. Per germline, CDR1 MNHEY and CDR2 SVGAGI. This CDR3 comprises 15 residues.

The CDR3 loop is CASSSVVRETQYF. The CDR3 DNA is TGTGCCAGCAGTTCGGTGGTGAGAGAGACCCAGTACTTC. The chain employs TRBV7-2 and TRBJ2-5, with D unresolved. The germline CDR1 and CDR2 sequences are SGHTA and FQGNSA. The V and J ends lost 6 bases and 4 bases respectively, with 12 bases between them. The CDR3 runs 13 residues.

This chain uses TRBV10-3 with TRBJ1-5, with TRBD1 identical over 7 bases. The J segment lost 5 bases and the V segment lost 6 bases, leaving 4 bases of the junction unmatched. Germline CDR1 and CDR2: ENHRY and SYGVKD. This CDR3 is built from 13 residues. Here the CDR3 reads CAIRTGLDQPQHF. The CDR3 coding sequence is TGTGCCATCAGGACAGGGTTAGATCAGCCCCAGCATTTT.

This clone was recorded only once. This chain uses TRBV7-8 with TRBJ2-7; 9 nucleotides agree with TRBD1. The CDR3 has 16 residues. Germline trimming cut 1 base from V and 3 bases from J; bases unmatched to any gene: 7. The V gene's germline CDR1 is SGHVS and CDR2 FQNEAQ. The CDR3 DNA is TGTGCCAGCAGCTTAGAAGCATTGGGACAGGGCTACGAGCAGTACTTC. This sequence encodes CASSLEALGQGYEQYF. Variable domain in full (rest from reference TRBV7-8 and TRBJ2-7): GAGVSQSPRYKVAKRGQDVALRCDPISGHVSLFWYQQALGQGPEFLTYFQNEAQLDKSGLPSDRFFAERPEGSVSTLKIQRTQQEDSAVYLCASSLEALGQGYEQYFGPGTRLTVT.

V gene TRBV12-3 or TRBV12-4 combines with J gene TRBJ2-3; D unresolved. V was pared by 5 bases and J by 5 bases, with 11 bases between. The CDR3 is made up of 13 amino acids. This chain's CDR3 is CASSVRPGDTQYF. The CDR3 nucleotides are TGTGCCAGCAGTGTGCGTCCGGGAGATACGCAGTATTTT.

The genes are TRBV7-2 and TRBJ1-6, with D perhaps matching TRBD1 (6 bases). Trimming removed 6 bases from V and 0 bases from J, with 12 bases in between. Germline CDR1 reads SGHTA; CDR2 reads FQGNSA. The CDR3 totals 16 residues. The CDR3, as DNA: TGTGCCAGCAGTTCCGACAGGAGCTCCTATAATTCACCCCTCCACTTT. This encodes CASSSDRSSYNSPLHF. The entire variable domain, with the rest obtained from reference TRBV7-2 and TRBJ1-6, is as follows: GAGVSQSPSNKVTEKGKDVELRCDPISGHTALYWYRQSLGQGLEFLIYFQGNSAPDKSGLPSDRFSAERTGGSVSTLTIQRTQQEDSAVYLCASSSDRSSYNSPLHFGNGTRLTVT.